The 14 T cell receptor beta chains presented below share a single source sample, sequenced in a study of shared clonotypes between healthy human individuals. Sequenced by immunoSEQ multiplex PCR; TCRdb stores in-frame clones only, minus some. The sample shows some 980,000 clones, more than 75% of them seen only once. Sequenced material: memory CD4+ T cells sorted from blood. Subset indicated: CD45RA-negative fraction. Source of these receptors: a man younger than 30 in good health.

This chain uses TRBV2 with TRBJ1-4; a weak D match, TRBD1 (5 bases). This CDR3 has 15 amino acids. Trimming stripped 7 bases from V and 0 bases from J, with 12 bases between. The V gene's germline CDR1 is SNHLY and CDR2 FYNNEI. As DNA, the CDR3 is TGTGCCAGCACAAGGGGCTGGGCAACTAATGAAAAACTGTTTTTT. Protein: CASTRGWATNEKLFF.

The CDR3 loop reads CASSPSDERATEAFF. The CDR3 DNA is TGTGCCAGCAGCCCCTCCGACGAGAGAGCGACTGAAGCTTTCTTT. The V gene is TRBV11-2, the J gene TRBJ1-1; D unresolved. The V end lost 5 bases, the J end lost 5 bases, and 18 bases lay between the germline ends. The germline V gene has CDR1 SGHAT and CDR2 FQNNGV. The length of the CDR3 is 15 residues.

Only one count was recorded for this clone. V gene TRBV10-3 combines with J gene TRBJ1-2, with D unclear. Germline V gene sequence: CDR1 ENHRY, CDR2 SYGVKD. Trimming left V 5 bases short and J 6 bases short, with 16 bases between. The CDR3 contains 14 residues. Here the CDR3 DNA reads TGTGCCATCAGTCCGCGGGGAAGTTTGGATGGCTACACCTTC. Translation gives CAISPRGSLDGYTF.

CDR3 in DNA: TGTGCCAGCAGCATGGACCGGGTCTCTACCTACGAGCAGTACTTC. Its protein product is CASSMDRVSTYEQYF. The V and J genes are TRBV7-2 and TRBJ2-7; D is unclear. Trimming removed 5 bases at V and 2 bases at J, with 16 bases between. CDR1 is SGHTA, CDR2 FQGNSA, per germline. The CDR3 has 15 residues.

The chain couples TRBV20-1 to TRBJ1-1, with D tentatively TRBD1 (5 bases). The CDR3 extends over 11 amino acids. The V end was cut by 6 bases, the J end by 13 bases, with 18 bases between. Germline-derived CDR1 and CDR2 are DFQATT and SNEGSKA (reference sequence). CDR3 amino acids: CSAEKQGSGFF. CDR3 in DNA: TGCAGTGCGGAAAAGCAGGGTTCAGGTTTCTTT.

With regard to this clone: The same CDR3 also results from other DNA sequences found in this sample. V and J are TRBV11-2 and TRBJ2-3; maybe TRBD2 (7 bases). The CDR3 loop spans 15 amino acids. Deletions cut 3 bases from V and 3 bases from J, with 13 bases between. Germline-derived CDR1 and CDR2 are SGHAT and FQNNGV. CDR3 protein: CASSFGGGRTDTQYF. The DNA for the CDR3 is TGTGCCAGCAGCTTTGGGGGGGGGCGTACAGATACGCAGTATTTT.

V is TRBV28 and J is TRBJ1-5, with 8 bases identical to TRBD1. The CDR3 covers 14 residues. V was clipped by 4 bases and J by 7 bases; unmatched bases: 6. Germline CDR1 reads MDHEN; CDR2 reads SYDVKM. The DNA for the CDR3 is TGTGCCAGCAGTTACGGGACAGGTGGGCAGCCCCAGCATTTT. This codes for CASSYGTGGQPQHF.

The chain is built from TRBV5-4 and TRBJ1-3, with D possibly being TRBD1 (6 bases). Germline V gene data show CDR1 as SGHNT and CDR2 as YYREEE (reference sequence). CDR3 length: 14 amino acids. Trimming removed 4 bases from V and 1 base from J, with 9 bases in between. In DNA form, the CDR3 reads TGTGCCAGCAGCGTTGACAGGTCTGGAAACACCATATATTTT. Its translation: CASSVDRSGNTIYF.

This clone was detected a few times. J is TRBJ2-1 and V is TRBV28, with 7 bases lining up with TRBD2. Germline V gene lookup returns CDR1 MDHEN and CDR2 SYDVKM. The trim removed 2 bases at V and 6 bases at J, leaving 13 bases unmatched. CDR3 length: 17 residues. The CDR3 reads CASSLRLAGVGLNEQFF. In nucleotides, the CDR3 is TGTGCCAGCAGTTTACGCCTCGCGGGGGTGGGCCTCAATGAGCAGTTCTTC.

This rearrangement joins TRBV6-5 to TRBJ1-5; D remains unclear. The length of the CDR3 is 15 residues. Germline assignment: CDR1 MNHEY and CDR2 SVGAGI. Deletions cut 6 bases from V and 0 bases from J, with 12 bases between. CDR3 nucleotides: TGTGCCAGCAGATTGTCGGCAAATAGCAATCAGCCCCAGCATTTT. As protein: CASRLSANSNQPQHF.

The chain is built from TRBV28 and TRBJ1-4, with D maybe TRBD1 (5 bases). Trimming removed 5 bases from V and 4 bases from J, with 17 bases in between. This CDR3 is built from 16 residues. In germline, CDR1 is MDHEN, CDR2 SYDVKM. The CDR3 nucleotides are TGTGCCAGCAGTGATTGGGACGGGGGATTTAATGAAAAACTGTTTTTT. Translated: CASSDWDGGFNEKLFF.

The table lists this clone with a count of one. Within the sample, other DNA sequences also encode this same CDR3. V gene TRBV5-1 combines with J gene TRBJ2-3; TRBD2 is a possible D gene (7 bases). CDR3 size: 15 residues. CDR1 and CDR2 from the germline V gene are SGHRS and YFSETQ. V was trimmed by 0 bases and J by 3 bases, leaving 11 bases between them. DNA for the CDR3: TGCGCCAGCAGCTTGGAACAGGGAGGGACAGATACGCAGTATTTT. Translated, it gives CASSLEQGGTDTQYF.

The gene calls are TRBV7-3 and TRBJ2-2; tentative D call: TRBD2 (5 bases). This CDR3 region has 13 residues. Germline V gives CDR1 SGHTA, CDR2 FQGTGA. Trimming took 5 bases from V and 7 from J, leaving 11 bases between them. CDR3 coding DNA: TGTGCCAGCAGCCCCCGGGAAGGCGGGGAGCTGTTTTTT. Its translation is CASSPREGGELFF.

The chain couples TRBV6-5 to TRBJ2-3; 7 nucleotides agree with TRBD2. Germline V CDR1 and CDR2: MNHEY, SVGAGI. The length of the CDR3 is 14 residues. V trimming: 5 bases; J trimming: 3 bases; junction bases outside the gene matches: 5. CDR3 sequence (DNA): TGTGCCAGCAGTCCAGCGGGATGGACAGATACGCAGTATTTT. Its protein is CASSPAGWTDTQYF.